The 21 T cell receptor beta chains given below trace back to one sample, sequenced in a study of cytomegalovirus exposure and HLA in healthy donors. The table came from immunoSEQ multiplex PCR; TCRdb's copy has only in-frame clones and leaves some out. The sample includes approximately 140,000 clones, just over 85% seen only once; the top ten take roughly 7.7%. The sequenced sample was PBMCs. The receptors originated from a woman aged 18-30 years in good health and CMV-seropositive.

The J gene is TRBJ2-1, the V gene TRBV2, with 13 bases fitting TRBD2. Trimming cost V 0 bases and J 7 bases; bases outside gene matches: 3. This CDR3 region has 16 residues. Germline loops: CDR1 SNHLY, CDR2 FYNNEI. The CDR3 spells CASSEAGLAGFNEQFF. CDR3 nucleotide sequence: TGTGCCAGCAGTGAAGCGGGACTAGCGGGATTTAATGAGCAGTTCTTC.

This clone was detected once. This chain joins TRBV5-6 and TRBJ1-6, with D possibly matching TRBD1 (6 bases). V gave up 4 bases and J gave up 6 bases, with 17 bases separating them. CDR1 is SGHDT and CDR2 is YYEEEE in the germline V gene. The CDR3 is made up of 16 amino acids. In nucleotides, the CDR3 is TGTGCCAGCAGCCGTCTTGAGACAGGCTCTAATTCACCCCTCCACTTT. Translating it yields CASSRLETGSNSPLHF.

This clone occurred once. The rearrangement joins TRBV19 to TRBJ2-4; TRBD2 agrees at 7 bases. The CDR3 is 13 residues long. V was pared by 3 bases and J by 11 bases, with 7 bases of the junction left unmatched. CDR1 is LNHDA, CDR2 SQIVND, per germline (reference sequence). CDR3 amino acids: CASSMGRESFQYF. In nucleotides, the CDR3 is TGTGCCAGTAGTATGGGGCGGGAGAGTTTTCAGTACTTC.

V gene TRBV28 combines with J gene TRBJ2-3, with TRBD2 identical over 9 bases. The junction had 6 bases not matched to a gene; V was cut back by 2 bases and J by 9 bases. The CDR3 is made up of 14 amino acids. Germline-derived CDR1 and CDR2 are MDHEN and SYDVKM. Here the CDR3 DNA reads TGTGCCAGCAGTTTACCCCTAGCGGGACGGACGCAGTATTTT. Translating it yields CASSLPLAGRTQYF.

This sequence joins TRBV11-3 and TRBJ2-1; a possible D gene is TRBD2 (5 bases). The V gene lost 2 bases and the J gene lost 4 bases, with 9 bases spanning the gap. The CDR3 spans 14 residues. Germline CDR1 and CDR2: SGHNT and YENEEA. The CDR3 region has the DNA TGTGCCAGCAGCTTAACGGGAAGTTACAATGAGCAGTTCTTC. Amino acids: CASSLTGSYNEQFF.

The chain uses TRBV7-2 and TRBJ2-1; TRBD2 matches 8 bases. This CDR3 has 16 residues. After removal of 1 base from V and 2 bases from J, the junction contained 4 bases not matched to a gene. CDR1 and CDR2 from the germline V gene are SGHTA and FQGNSA. The CDR3 region is CASSLVAGGAYNEQFF. The CDR3 nucleotides read TGTGCCAGCAGCTTAGTCGCGGGGGGCGCCTACAATGAGCAGTTCTTC. The full variable domain, with the rest looked up from reference TRBV7-2 and TRBJ2-1, is GAGVSQSPSNKVTEKGKDVELRCDPISGHTALYWYRQSLGQGLEFLIYFQGNSAPDKSGLPSDRFSAERTGGSVSTLTIQRTQQEDSAVYLCASSLVAGGAYNEQFFGPGTRLTVL.

This clone came up once. The V and J genes are TRBV7-9 and TRBJ2-1; D possibly corresponds to TRBD1 (7 bases). Per germline, CDR1 SEHNR and CDR2 FQNEAQ (reference sequence). Trimming shortened V by 3 bases and J by 2 bases, and 14 bases separated the two germline ends. CDR3 length: 16 residues. The CDR3 DNA reads TGTGCCAGCAGCTTCCTGCGGGACAGTACCTACAATGAGCAGTTCTTC. Protein sequence: CASSFLRDSTYNEQFF.

This clone was recorded a few times. This sequence joins TRBV18 and TRBJ2-7; 8 nucleotides agree with TRBD1. The CDR3 is 15 residues long. V gave up 1 base and J gave up 5 bases; unmatched junction bases: 7. Looked up from germline, CDR1 is KGHSH and CDR2 is LQKENI. In DNA, the CDR3 is TGTGCCAGCTCACCACGGGACAGGCCGGGCCACGAGCAGTACTTC. Translated: CASSPRDRPGHEQYF.

This sequence joins TRBV6-6 and TRBJ2-7, with 8 nucleotides matching TRBD1. V lost 7 bases, J lost 4 bases, and 12 bases stayed unmatched. The CDR3 extends over 15 amino acids. Germline CDR1 reads MNHNY; CDR2 reads SVGAGI (reference sequence). In DNA, the CDR3 is TGTGCCAGCACCGGGCCCCGGACAGGGTCATACGAGCAGTACTTC. Translation: CASTGPRTGSYEQYF.

V usage is TRBV19 and J usage is TRBJ1-1, with 9 bases lining up with TRBD1. CDR3 length: 17 residues. V dropped 3 bases and J dropped 3; count of bases not matched to a gene: 11. Germline V gives CDR1 LNHDA, CDR2 SQIVND (reference sequence). The CDR3 loop reads CASSMPADRGLDTEAFF. Here the CDR3 DNA reads TGTGCCAGTAGTATGCCCGCGGACAGGGGTTTGGACACTGAAGCTTTCTTT.

V usage is TRBV18 and J usage is TRBJ2-3; TRBD2 matches at 13 bases. This CDR3 contains 17 residues. Germline V gives CDR1 KGHSH, CDR2 LQKENI. V lost 5 bases to trimming and J lost 2 bases; unmatched junction nucleotides: 7. CDR3 DNA sequence: TGTGCCAGCTCATCCCGACTAGCGGGAGGCTCCACAGATACGCAGTATTTT. The encoded protein is CASSSRLAGGSTDTQYF.

This clone was seen many times. This rearrangement joins TRBV7-2 to TRBJ2-3; D ambiguous. The CDR3 sequence is 12 residues long. The V gene lost 5 bases and the J gene lost 6 bases, with 9 bases spanning the gap. CDR1 is SGHTA, CDR2 FQGNSA, per germline. As DNA, the CDR3 is TGTGCCAGCAGCCTGCTCCGGGATACGCAGTATTTT. It translates to CASSLLRDTQYF.

The V and J genes are TRBV28 and TRBJ1-1; TRBD1 might be the D (6 bases). CDR3 size: 13 residues. V was clipped by 10 bases and J by 2 bases, with 14 bases between them. Germline-derived CDR1 and CDR2 are MDHEN and SYDVKM. CDR3 in DNA: TGTGCCACTTCGGACAGCCCTAACACTGAAGCTTTCTTT. This translates into CATSDSPNTEAFF.

The rearrangement links TRBV18 to TRBJ2-2, with 9 bases matching TRBD1. This CDR3 is 15 amino acids long. CDR1 and CDR2 from the germline V gene are KGHSH and LQKENI. Losses at the gene ends were 3 bases for V and 1 base for J; bases not matched to a gene: 0. CDR3 in amino acids: CASSPGQGNTGELFF. CDR3 in DNA: TGTGCCAGCTCACCGGGACAGGGGAACACCGGGGAGCTGTTTTTT. The complete variable domain, with remaining parts taken from reference TRBV18 and TRBJ2-2, reads NAGVMQNPRHLVRRRGQEARLRCSPMKGHSHVYWYRQLPEEGLKFMVYLQKENIIDESGMPKERFSAEFPKEGPSILRIQQVVRGDSAAYFCASSPGQGNTGELFFGEGSRLTVL.

On this clone: This CDR3 is also generated by other DNA sequences in the sample. The chain employs TRBV2 and TRBJ1-1; a weak D match, TRBD1 (5 bases). The germline gives CDR1 SNHLY, CDR2 FYNNEI. The length of the CDR3 is 15 residues. Trimming left V 6 bases short and J 2 bases short, with 16 bases between. The CDR3 spells CASSGGRGINTEAFF. The CDR3 region has the DNA TGTGCCAGCAGCGGGGGACGGGGGATTAACACTGAAGCTTTCTTT.

The V gene is TRBV6-1, the J gene TRBJ1-6; no definite D call. The CDR3 has 14 amino acids. V was clipped by 5 bases and J by 6 bases, with 11 bases between them. The V gene's germline CDR1 is MNHNS and CDR2 SASEGT. As DNA, the CDR3 is TGTGCCAGCAGTTCCTTAAATTTTAATTCACCCCTCCACTTT. It translates to CASSSLNFNSPLHF.

The genes are TRBV2 and TRBJ2-7, with D perhaps matching TRBD1 (5 bases). This CDR3 comprises 12 residues. Germline loops: CDR1 SNHLY, CDR2 FYNNEI. Trimming shortened V by 4 bases and J by 2 bases, and 6 bases separated the two germline ends. The CDR3 DNA follows: TGTGCCAGCAGTGTGACAGCCTACGAGCAGTACTTC. Residues: CASSVTAYEQYF.

V usage is TRBV6-1 and J usage is TRBJ2-1, with 8 bases aligning to TRBD2. This CDR3 is 13 amino acids long. CDR1 MNHNS and CDR2 SASEGT come from the germline V gene. V dropped 7 bases and J dropped 8; count of bases not matched to a gene: 7. The CDR3 region is CASMREVTDEQFF. In DNA, the CDR3 is TGTGCCAGCATGCGGGAGGTGACGGATGAGCAGTTCTTC.

This sequence joins TRBV29-1 and TRBJ1-3; no clear D gene. V was shortened by 3 bases and J by 0 bases, with 9 bases between the two germline ends. CDR1 SQVTM and CDR2 ANQGSEA come from the germline V gene. There are 14 residues in the CDR3. CDR3 residues: CSVDPVLSGNTIYF. CDR3 nucleotides: TGCAGCGTTGACCCCGTCCTCTCTGGAAACACCATATATTTT.

This chain connects TRBV18 to TRBJ2-1; 8 bases are a match to TRBD2. The CDR3 spans 16 residues. V was clipped by 3 bases and J by 2 bases; unmatched bases: 6. Germline V gives CDR1 KGHSH, CDR2 LQKENI. The CDR3 nucleotides read TGTGCCAGCTCACCTCTCGGGGGGGAACCCTACAATGAGCAGTTCTTC. It is translated as CASSPLGGEPYNEQFF.

The chain couples TRBV5-1 to TRBJ2-1; no firm D call. V was pared by 0 bases and J by 5 bases, with 6 bases between. The CDR3 contains 13 residues. Germline assignment: CDR1 SGHRS and CDR2 YFSETQ. In nucleotides, the CDR3 is TGCGCCAGCAGCTTGGTCGTCGACAATGAGCAGTTCTTC. Its protein is CASSLVVDNEQFF.